This T cell receptor beta chain was documented in a study of T-cell reconstitution after alpha-beta-depleted transplantation in children. Molecular barcoding with unique molecular identifiers was used for the TCRbeta library. TCRdb called the PCR reads again in MiXCR, with one record for every CDR3 protein. The table includes about 480,000 distinct CDR3 sequences, 9.5% to 15% detected once. This clonotype was detected a few times. The sequencing used PBMCs from the stem cell graft donor, collected from the stem cell graft. The TCR originated in a human donor who donated a stem cell graft to a child with combined immunodeficiency.

CDR3 sequence reads: CASSSGLAGAYF. The CDR3 region has the DNA TGTGCCAGCAGTAGCGGACTAGCGGGGGCTTACTTC. The chain is built from TRBV12-3 or TRBV12-4 and TRBJ2-5, with TRBD2 identical over 13 bases. With 5 bases clipped from V and 14 bases from J, the junction kept 5 bases outside the gene matches. The CDR3 covers 12 residues.